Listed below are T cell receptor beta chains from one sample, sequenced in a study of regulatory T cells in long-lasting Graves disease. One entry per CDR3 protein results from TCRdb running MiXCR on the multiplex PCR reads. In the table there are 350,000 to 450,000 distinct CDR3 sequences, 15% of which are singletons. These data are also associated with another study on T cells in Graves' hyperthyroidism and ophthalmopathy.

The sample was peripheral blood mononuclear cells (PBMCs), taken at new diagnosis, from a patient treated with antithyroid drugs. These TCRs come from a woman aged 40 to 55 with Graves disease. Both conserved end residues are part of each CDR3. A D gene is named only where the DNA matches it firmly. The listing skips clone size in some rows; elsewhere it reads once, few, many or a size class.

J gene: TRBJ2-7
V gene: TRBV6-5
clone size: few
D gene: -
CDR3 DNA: TGTGCCAGCAGTTACTACGACGAGCAGTACTTC
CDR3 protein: CASSYYDEQYF

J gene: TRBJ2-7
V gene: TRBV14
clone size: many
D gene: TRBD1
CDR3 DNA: TGTGCCAGCAGCCACGGGGATCGACAGGGACAGTACGAGCAGTACTTC
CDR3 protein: CASSHGDRQGQYEQYF

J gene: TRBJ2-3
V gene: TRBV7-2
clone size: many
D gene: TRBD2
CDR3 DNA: TGTGCCAGCAGCCCCCGGACTAGCGGCACAGATACGCAGTATTTT
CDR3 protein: CASSPRTSGTDTQYF

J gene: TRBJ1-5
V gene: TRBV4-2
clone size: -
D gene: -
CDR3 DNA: TGTGCCAGCAGCCAAGATGTGTCAGGGGAAGGCAATCAGCCCCAGCATTTT
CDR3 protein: CASSQDVSGEGNQPQHF

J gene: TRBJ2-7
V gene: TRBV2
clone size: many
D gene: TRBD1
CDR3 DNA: TGTGCCAGTGGGACGGGACAGGGGCACTACGAGCAGTACTTC
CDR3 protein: CASGTGQGHYEQYF

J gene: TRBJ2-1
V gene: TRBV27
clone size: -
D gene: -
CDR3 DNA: TGTGCCAGGAGCGGGCTCGCCTACAATGAGCAGTTCTTC
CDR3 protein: CARSGLAYNEQFF

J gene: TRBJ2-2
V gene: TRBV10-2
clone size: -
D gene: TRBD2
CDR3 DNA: TGCGCCAGCAGGACAGGACTAGCGGGAGCACCGAACACCGGGGAGCTGTTTTTT
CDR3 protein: CASRTGLAGAPNTGELFF

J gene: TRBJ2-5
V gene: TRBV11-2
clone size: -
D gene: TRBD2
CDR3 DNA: TGTGCCAGCAGCTTAGAAACTAGCGTTGGAGAGACCCAGTACTTC
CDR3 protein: CASSLETSVGETQYF

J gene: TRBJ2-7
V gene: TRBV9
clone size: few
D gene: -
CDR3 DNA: TGTGCCAGCAGCGTAGGAAGGGGAGGCGAGCAGTACTTC
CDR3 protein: CASSVGRGGEQYF

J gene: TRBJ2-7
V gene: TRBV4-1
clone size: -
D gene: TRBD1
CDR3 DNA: TGCGCCAGCAGCATATCGGGACAGGGGGTAGGCGAGCAGTACTTC
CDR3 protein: CASSISGQGVGEQYF

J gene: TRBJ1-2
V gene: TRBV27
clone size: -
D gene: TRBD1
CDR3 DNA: TGTGCCAGCAGCCGACAGGGGGCGGTTTACTATGGCTACACCTTC
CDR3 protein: CASSRQGAVYYGYTF

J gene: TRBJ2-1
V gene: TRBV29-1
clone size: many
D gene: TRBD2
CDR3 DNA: TGCAGCGTTGCGGGCGGACTAGCGGGAGGGATTGCCTACAATGAGCAGTTCTTC
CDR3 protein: CSVAGGLAGGIAYNEQFF

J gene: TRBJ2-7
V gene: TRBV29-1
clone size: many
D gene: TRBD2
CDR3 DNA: TGCAGCGGTGGTAGCGGGAGCCACGAGCAGTACTTC
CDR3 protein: CSGGSGSHEQYF

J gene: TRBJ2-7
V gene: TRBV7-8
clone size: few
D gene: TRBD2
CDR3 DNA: TGTGCCAGCAGCTTAGGGGTTAGCGGGAATACCTACGAGCAGTACTTC
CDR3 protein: CASSLGVSGNTYEQYF

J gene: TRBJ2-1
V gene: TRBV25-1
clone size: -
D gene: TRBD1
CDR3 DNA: TGTGCCAGCAGTGAACTTTGGGGACAGGGCTACAATGAGCAGTTCTTC
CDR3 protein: CASSELWGQGYNEQFF

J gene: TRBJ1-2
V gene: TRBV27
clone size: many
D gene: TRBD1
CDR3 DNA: TGTGCCAGCAGTTTCTCCGACAGGGCCCACTATGGCTACACCTTC
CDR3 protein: CASSFSDRAHYGYTF

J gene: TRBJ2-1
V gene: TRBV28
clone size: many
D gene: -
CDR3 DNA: TGTGCCAGCAGTTCAGGAGGGTCCTACAATGAGCAGTTCTTC
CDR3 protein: CASSSGGSYNEQFF

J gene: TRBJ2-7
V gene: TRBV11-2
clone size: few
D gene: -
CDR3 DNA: TGTGCCAGCAGACTAGTACGCCCCTACGAGCAGTACTTC
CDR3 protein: CASRLVRPYEQYF

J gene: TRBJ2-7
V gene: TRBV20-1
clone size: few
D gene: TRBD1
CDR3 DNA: TGCAGTGCTAGAGCTGACAGGGGTACATACGAGCAGTACTTC
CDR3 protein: CSARADRGTYEQYF

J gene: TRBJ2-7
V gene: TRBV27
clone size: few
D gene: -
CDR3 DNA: TGTGCCAGCAGTCCGACCCCTATTGCGGGGAGCTCCTACGAGCAGTACTTC
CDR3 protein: CASSPTPIAGSSYEQYF

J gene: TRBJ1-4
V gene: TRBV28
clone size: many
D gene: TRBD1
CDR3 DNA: TGTGCCAGCAGTGTCCCGGGACAGGGTGCGGAAAAACTGTTTTTT
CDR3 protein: CASSVPGQGAEKLFF

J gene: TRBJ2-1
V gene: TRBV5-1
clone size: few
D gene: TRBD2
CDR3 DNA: TGCGCCAGCAGCTGGTATAGGGCTAGCGGGAACGGACTGGCTAGCGTTGAGCAGTTCTTC
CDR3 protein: CASSWYRASGNGLASVEQFF

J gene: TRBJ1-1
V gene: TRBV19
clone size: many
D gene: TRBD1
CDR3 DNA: TGTGCCACGATGACAGGGGGGTTCACTGAAGCTTTCTTT
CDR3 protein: CATMTGGFTEAFF

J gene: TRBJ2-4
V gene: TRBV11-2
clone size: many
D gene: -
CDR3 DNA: TGTGCCAGCAGCTCGGGCAGGGTTAACATTCAGTACTTC
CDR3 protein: CASSSGRVNIQYF

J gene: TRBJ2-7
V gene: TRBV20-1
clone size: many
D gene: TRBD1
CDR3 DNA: TGCAGTGCTAGAGAAACCTGGGACAGGGACTCCTACGAGCAGTACTTC
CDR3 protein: CSARETWDRDSYEQYF

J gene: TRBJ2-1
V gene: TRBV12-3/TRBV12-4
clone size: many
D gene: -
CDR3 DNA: TGTGCCACCCTCGGAGCTTGGAACAATGAGCAGTTCTTC
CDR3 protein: CATLGAWNNEQFF

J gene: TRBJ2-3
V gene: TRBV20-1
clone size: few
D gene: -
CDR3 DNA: TGCAGTGCTAGAGATTTAGGGCAGGGGTTCGCAGATACGCAGTATTTT
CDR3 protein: CSARDLGQGFADTQYF

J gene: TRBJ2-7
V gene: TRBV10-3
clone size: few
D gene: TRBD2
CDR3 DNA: TGTGCCATCAGTGATAGGGACTATAACTACGAGCAGTACTTC
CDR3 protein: CAISDRDYNYEQYF

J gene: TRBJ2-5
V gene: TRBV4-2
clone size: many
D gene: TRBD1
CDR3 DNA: TGTGCCAGCACGAGCCTGGACAGGGAAGAGACCCAGTACTTC
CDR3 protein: CASTSLDREETQYF